The sequence of this T cell receptor beta chain was determined in a study of cytomegalovirus exposure and HLA in healthy donors. Findings and caveats of the study: Further analysis, carried out later, found HLA-associated TCR beta chains more clonally expanded than equally common other chains. In a later analysis, at a false discovery rate of 0.05, approximately 15,000 TCR beta sequences matched HLA alleles.

CDR3 length: 15 amino acids. The V gene end was trimmed by 7 bases and the J gene end by 3 bases; junction bases not matched to a gene: 15. The germline V gene has CDR1 SQVTM and CDR2 ANQGSEA. Researchers ran the PCR with 60 Vbeta and 13 Jbeta primers. TCRdb keeps only in-frame clones here, not all; method: immunoSEQ multiplex PCR. Among about 140,000 clones listed, approximately 71% were seen once. Notes on this clone: Its antigen is unidentified.

Sequences were obtained from PBMCs. The clonotype originates from a young man in good health and CMV-seropositive. This chain connects TRBV29-1 to TRBJ2-7; the match to TRBD1 covers 7 bases. The CDR3 loop reads CSAYGNDRAIYEQYF. Here the CDR3 DNA reads TGCAGCGCCTACGGGAATGACAGGGCTATCTACGAGCAGTACTTC.